This is a list of T cell receptor beta chains from one sample in a study of T cells in Graves' hyperthyroidism and ophthalmopathy. TCRdb passed the multiplex PCR reads through MiXCR, listing each CDR3 protein once. Here the sample spans 550,000 to 700,000 distinct CDR3 sequences, about 14% being singletons. Input material: blood. These TCRs come from a woman in her 40s with Graves' ophthalmopathy. CDR3s include the opening cysteine and the closing phenylalanine or tryptophan. The order of the fields is J gene, clone size, D gene, V gene, CDR3 DNA, CDR3 protein. A D gene is named only where the DNA matches it firmly. Expanded clones get a size class; other rows say once, few or many, or leave the size out.

j_gene: TRBJ1-2
abundance: NA
d_gene: NA
v_gene: TRBV6-1
CDR3nt: TGTGCCAGCAGTGAAGTTGGGGGGCCCTATGGCTACACCTTC
CDR3aa: CASSEVGGPYGYTF

j_gene: TRBJ2-7
abundance: many
d_gene: NA
v_gene: TRBV6-2/TRBV6-3
CDR3nt: TGTGCCAGCAGTTATGGACAGCACTTCTACGAGCAGTACTTC
CDR3aa: CASSYGQHFYEQYF

j_gene: TRBJ2-7
abundance: few
d_gene: NA
v_gene: TRBV5-1
CDR3nt: TGCGCCAGCAGCTTACGAGGGACCCTTAAGGTCGGCGAGCAGTACTTC
CDR3aa: CASSLRGTLKVGEQYF

j_gene: TRBJ1-1
abundance: many
d_gene: TRBD1
v_gene: TRBV2
CDR3nt: TGTGCCAGCAGCATCACAGGGGGTGGCACTGAAGCTTTCTTT
CDR3aa: CASSITGGGTEAFF

j_gene: TRBJ2-7
abundance: many
d_gene: NA
v_gene: TRBV28
CDR3nt: TGTGCCAGCAGTTTCGAGGGGTTTGGGTCCTACGAGCAGTACTTC
CDR3aa: CASSFEGFGSYEQYF

j_gene: TRBJ2-2
abundance: many
d_gene: NA
v_gene: TRBV24-1
CDR3nt: TGTGCCACCAGTGATCACGGGACGGGTAACACCGGGGAGCTGTTTTTT
CDR3aa: CATSDHGTGNTGELFF

j_gene: TRBJ2-7
abundance: many
d_gene: TRBD1
v_gene: TRBV28
CDR3nt: TGTGCCAGCAGCCTACAGGGGTACGCCTACGAGCAGTACTTC
CDR3aa: CASSLQGYAYEQYF

j_gene: TRBJ2-2
abundance: NA
d_gene: NA
v_gene: TRBV5-1
CDR3nt: TGCGCCAGCAGCCCGAATCTGGGGGCCGCGAACACCGGGGAGCTGTTTTTT
CDR3aa: CASSPNLGAANTGELFF

j_gene: TRBJ1-5
abundance: many
d_gene: NA
v_gene: TRBV7-9
CDR3nt: TGTGCCAGCAGCTCAGCCACGGGCCGCCAGCCCCAGCATTTT
CDR3aa: CASSSATGRQPQHF

j_gene: TRBJ2-7
abundance: NA
d_gene: TRBD2
v_gene: TRBV20-1
CDR3nt: TGCAGTGCCGAAGTTGGGGAGGGAAGGCAGTACTTC
CDR3aa: CSAEVGEGRQYF

j_gene: TRBJ1-2
abundance: many
d_gene: TRBD1
v_gene: TRBV7-2
CDR3nt: TGTGCCAGCAGCCCAGGGACAGAGGGCTATGGCTACACCTTC
CDR3aa: CASSPGTEGYGYTF

j_gene: TRBJ1-3
abundance: many
d_gene: NA
v_gene: TRBV5-8
CDR3nt: TGTGCCAGCAGCTTTTCCAGGGAGTCTGGAAACACCATATATTTT
CDR3aa: CASSFSRESGNTIYF

j_gene: TRBJ2-1
abundance: NA
d_gene: TRBD2
v_gene: TRBV2
CDR3nt: TGTGCCAGCAGGCCGACTAGCGGGAGATACAATGAGCAGTTCTTC
CDR3aa: CASRPTSGRYNEQFF

j_gene: TRBJ2-5
abundance: few
d_gene: NA
v_gene: TRBV20-1
CDR3nt: TGCAGTGCTAGGAAGGACAAAGAGACCCAGTACTTC
CDR3aa: CSARKDKETQYF

j_gene: TRBJ2-3
abundance: NA
d_gene: NA
v_gene: TRBV20-1
CDR3nt: TGCAGTGCTAGAGATTTGAGGGACATTGATACGCAGTATTTT
CDR3aa: CSARDLRDIDTQYF

j_gene: TRBJ2-7
abundance: NA
d_gene: TRBD2
v_gene: TRBV30
CDR3nt: TGTGCCTGGAGTGTACAGGGATGGGCGGGAGGCGCCTACGAGCAGTACTTC
CDR3aa: CAWSVQGWAGGAYEQYF

j_gene: TRBJ1-2
abundance: many
d_gene: NA
v_gene: TRBV15
CDR3nt: TGTGCCACCAGCCGGAACGAGCCGAGGGTGGACTATGGCTACACCTTC
CDR3aa: CATSRNEPRVDYGYTF

j_gene: TRBJ2-7
abundance: NA
d_gene: TRBD2
v_gene: TRBV11-2
CDR3nt: TGTGCCAGCAGCTCGCGGGGGGGAGTCTACGAGCAGTACTTC
CDR3aa: CASSSRGGVYEQYF

j_gene: TRBJ2-7
abundance: many
d_gene: NA
v_gene: TRBV28
CDR3nt: TGTGCCAGCAGTGCTCAGGGATCTACGATGGAGCAGTACTTC
CDR3aa: CASSAQGSTMEQYF

j_gene: TRBJ2-7
abundance: NA
d_gene: NA
v_gene: TRBV19
CDR3nt: TGTGCCAGCCACAACCGGGGATCCCCCTACGAGCAGTACTTC
CDR3aa: CASHNRGSPYEQYF

j_gene: TRBJ1-1
abundance: few
d_gene: TRBD1
v_gene: TRBV7-9
CDR3nt: TGTGCCAGCAGCACAGGGACAGGGGGCTACACTGAAGCTTTCTTT
CDR3aa: CASSTGTGGYTEAFF

j_gene: TRBJ1-1
abundance: few
d_gene: NA
v_gene: TRBV2
CDR3nt: TGTGCCAGCAGTGAAGCGGGGCGGGACCCTAGGAGGAACACTGAAGCTTTCTTT
CDR3aa: CASSEAGRDPRRNTEAFF

j_gene: TRBJ2-2
abundance: NA
d_gene: TRBD2
v_gene: TRBV30
CDR3nt: TGTGCCTGGGTCGGACTAGCGGGAGCCGACGGGGAGCTGTTTTTT
CDR3aa: CAWVGLAGADGELFF

j_gene: TRBJ2-7
abundance: NA
d_gene: TRBD2
v_gene: TRBV28
CDR3nt: TGTGCCAGCAAAACGGGACTAGCGGGCATTACCTACGAGCAGTACTTC
CDR3aa: CASKTGLAGITYEQYF

j_gene: TRBJ1-5
abundance: NA
d_gene: TRBD1
v_gene: TRBV20-1
CDR3nt: TGCAGTGCAAGAAGGACAGGCGAAGGGGGGCCCCAGCATTTT
CDR3aa: CSARRTGEGGPQHF

j_gene: TRBJ2-2
abundance: many
d_gene: NA
v_gene: TRBV6-5
CDR3nt: TGTGCCAGCAGTTTCCTCCTAGGCAGTAACACCGGGGAGCTGTTTTTT
CDR3aa: CASSFLLGSNTGELFF

j_gene: TRBJ1-6
abundance: NA
d_gene: TRBD1
v_gene: TRBV5-1
CDR3nt: TGCGCCAGCAACCCGGGACAGGACTTCTCCTATAATTCACCCCTCCACTTT
CDR3aa: CASNPGQDFSYNSPLHF

j_gene: TRBJ1-2
abundance: NA
d_gene: NA
v_gene: TRBV6-1
CDR3nt: TGTGCCAGCAGTCCTCTCAGGGGCTATGGCTACACCTTC
CDR3aa: CASSPLRGYGYTF

j_gene: TRBJ2-7
abundance: many
d_gene: TRBD1
v_gene: TRBV12-3/TRBV12-4
CDR3nt: TGTGCCAGCAGAACATCCCCGGGACAGGAATACGAGCAGTACTTC
CDR3aa: CASRTSPGQEYEQYF

j_gene: TRBJ1-4
abundance: many
d_gene: NA
v_gene: TRBV18
CDR3nt: TGTGCCAGCTCACCAGAGGGTGAAAAACTGTTTTTT
CDR3aa: CASSPEGEKLFF

j_gene: TRBJ2-5
abundance: many
d_gene: NA
v_gene: TRBV5-6
CDR3nt: TGTGCCAGCAGCGTCCAGAGTCAGGAGACCCAGTACTTC
CDR3aa: CASSVQSQETQYF

j_gene: TRBJ2-7
abundance: NA
d_gene: NA
v_gene: TRBV20-1
CDR3nt: TGCAGTGCTAGAGATCCCCGCCGGGGGGCCCCTACTTTCTACGAGCAGTACTTC
CDR3aa: CSARDPRRGAPTFYEQYF

j_gene: TRBJ2-7
abundance: many
d_gene: TRBD2
v_gene: TRBV28
CDR3nt: TGTGCCAGCAGTTTATCTCGGCTGGGGGGAGGGCCTGGTTACGAGCAGTACTTC
CDR3aa: CASSLSRLGGGPGYEQYF

j_gene: TRBJ2-7
abundance: many
d_gene: TRBD1
v_gene: TRBV28
CDR3nt: TGTGCCAGCAGTCCTGGGGACAGGTCCTACGAGCAGTACTTC
CDR3aa: CASSPGDRSYEQYF

j_gene: TRBJ1-2
abundance: few
d_gene: NA
v_gene: TRBV18
CDR3nt: TGTGCCAGCTCACCCCCCTGGCAGGGAGAAATTTTCCGCACCGACTATGGCTACACCTTC
CDR3aa: CASSPPWQGEIFRTDYGYTF

j_gene: TRBJ1-2
abundance: many
d_gene: NA
v_gene: TRBV2
CDR3nt: TGTGCCAGCAGTGAAGGGCGCGGACTCTATGGCTACACCTTC
CDR3aa: CASSEGRGLYGYTF

j_gene: TRBJ2-3
abundance: few
d_gene: TRBD2
v_gene: TRBV27
CDR3nt: TGTGCCAGCAGCCCGATGGGCGGGAGGGCCGGCACAGATACGCAGTATTTT
CDR3aa: CASSPMGGRAGTDTQYF

j_gene: TRBJ2-7
abundance: few
d_gene: NA
v_gene: TRBV11-2
CDR3nt: TGTGCCAGCAGCTTTTCTTCTAGCTCCCTCCTAAGCTCCTACGAGCAGTACTTC
CDR3aa: CASSFSSSSLLSSYEQYF

j_gene: TRBJ1-1
abundance: few
d_gene: NA
v_gene: TRBV28
CDR3nt: TGTGCCAGCAGGGAAAGCGTCGGGGGGCTCACTGAAGCTTTCTTT
CDR3aa: CASRESVGGLTEAFF

j_gene: TRBJ2-5
abundance: many
d_gene: TRBD1
v_gene: TRBV27
CDR3nt: TGTGCCAGTGCCCTCAACAGGGGGCAAGAGACCCAGTACTTC
CDR3aa: CASALNRGQETQYF

j_gene: TRBJ1-5
abundance: many
d_gene: TRBD1
v_gene: TRBV2
CDR3nt: TGTGCCAGCAGGGGGGACAGGTGGGATCAGCCCCAGCATTTT
CDR3aa: CASRGDRWDQPQHF

j_gene: TRBJ2-2
abundance: NA
d_gene: NA
v_gene: TRBV12-3/TRBV12-4
CDR3nt: TGTGCCAGCAGTTTTGGGTACGGCTTCACCGGGGAGCTGTTTTTT
CDR3aa: CASSFGYGFTGELFF

j_gene: TRBJ2-7
abundance: NA
d_gene: NA
v_gene: TRBV2
CDR3nt: TGTGCCAGCAGGGAGTCCCAGGGGTCCTCCTACGAGCAGTACTTC
CDR3aa: CASRESQGSSYEQYF

j_gene: TRBJ2-7
abundance: few
d_gene: NA
v_gene: TRBV4-1
CDR3nt: TGCGCCAGCAGCCCTGGACAGCCCTCCCTCTACTACGAGCAGTACTTC
CDR3aa: CASSPGQPSLYYEQYF

j_gene: TRBJ2-7
abundance: many
d_gene: NA
v_gene: TRBV27
CDR3nt: TGTGCCAGCAGTTTATCGGCAGGCTACGAGCAGTACTTC
CDR3aa: CASSLSAGYEQYF

j_gene: TRBJ1-1
abundance: NA
d_gene: NA
v_gene: TRBV12-3/TRBV12-4
CDR3nt: TGTGCCAGCAGTTCATCGCCCCCCCATCCGAACACTGAAGCTTTCTTT
CDR3aa: CASSSSPPHPNTEAFF

j_gene: TRBJ1-4
abundance: many
d_gene: NA
v_gene: TRBV27
CDR3nt: TGTGCCAGCAGTACATTATCGGCAACTAATGAAAAACTGTTTTTT
CDR3aa: CASSTLSATNEKLFF

j_gene: TRBJ1-1
abundance: NA
d_gene: NA
v_gene: TRBV6-1
CDR3nt: TGTGCCAGCAGACAGACGGGGACGGTGAACACTGAAGCTTTCTTT
CDR3aa: CASRQTGTVNTEAFF

j_gene: TRBJ1-2
abundance: NA
d_gene: TRBD1
v_gene: TRBV15
CDR3nt: TGTGCCACCAGCAGAGAACAGCGGGACAGCTATGGCTACACCTTC
CDR3aa: CATSREQRDSYGYTF

j_gene: TRBJ1-2
abundance: many
d_gene: NA
v_gene: TRBV3-1
CDR3nt: TGTGCCAGCAGCCAAGAACAGCTAGGTAACTATGGCTACACCTTC
CDR3aa: CASSQEQLGNYGYTF

j_gene: TRBJ2-7
abundance: NA
d_gene: TRBD1
v_gene: TRBV30
CDR3nt: TGTGCCTGGAGTGTGGACAGGGCTATTTACGAGCAGTACTTC
CDR3aa: CAWSVDRAIYEQYF

j_gene: TRBJ2-2
abundance: NA
d_gene: TRBD2
v_gene: TRBV27
CDR3nt: TGTGCCAGCAGTTCTCTAGCGGGAGTAGGTACCGGGGAGCTGTTTTTT
CDR3aa: CASSSLAGVGTGELFF

j_gene: TRBJ2-4
abundance: NA
d_gene: TRBD1
v_gene: TRBV2
CDR3nt: TGTGCCAGCAGTGCAACACAGGGGGCGTACGGCATTCAGTACTTC
CDR3aa: CASSATQGAYGIQYF

j_gene: TRBJ2-7
abundance: many
d_gene: NA
v_gene: TRBV19
CDR3nt: TGTGCCAGTAGTACCGTGACGGCGGGACGCGGCGAGCAGTACTTC
CDR3aa: CASSTVTAGRGEQYF

j_gene: TRBJ2-2
abundance: few
d_gene: NA
v_gene: TRBV28
CDR3nt: TGTGCCAGCAGTTTAGTCCCAGCCAGTGACACCGGGGAGCTGTTTTTT
CDR3aa: CASSLVPASDTGELFF

j_gene: TRBJ2-1
abundance: once
d_gene: NA
v_gene: TRBV20-1
CDR3nt: TGCAGTGCAGTTGGGGAGGTCAGCACTGAGCAGTTCTTC
CDR3aa: CSAVGEVSTEQFF

j_gene: TRBJ2-5
abundance: many
d_gene: TRBD1
v_gene: TRBV28
CDR3nt: TGTGCCAGCAGTCGCACCCGCGACAGGGGTGATGAGACCCAGTACTTC
CDR3aa: CASSRTRDRGDETQYF

j_gene: TRBJ2-7
abundance: many
d_gene: TRBD1
v_gene: TRBV28
CDR3nt: TGTGCCAGCAGAGAATGGGACAGCCAGAAGAAGCAGTACTTC
CDR3aa: CASREWDSQKKQYF

j_gene: TRBJ1-1
abundance: many
d_gene: NA
v_gene: TRBV6-1
CDR3nt: TGTGCCAGCAGTGAAAATACAGCTCCTTTGGACACTGAAGCTTTCTTT
CDR3aa: CASSENTAPLDTEAFF

j_gene: TRBJ2-2
abundance: few
d_gene: NA
v_gene: TRBV12-3/TRBV12-4
CDR3nt: TGTGCCAGCAGTCTGGGACCTGGTGGGACCAGGGAGCTGTTTTTT
CDR3aa: CASSLGPGGTRELFF